One T cell receptor (beta chain) is described in this entry. Its cognate antigen is unknown. Time point of the sample: blood 2 weeks post-SBRT. The treatment was: 15 Gy SBRT to primary tumor, nephrectomy 4 weeks later. The tumor was a clear cell renal cell carcinoma. Here immunoSEQ multiplex PCR was the method, and the copy in TCRdb shows in-frame clones only, minus some. The sample holds about 26,000 clones, 81% seen once. The sample is drawn from a study of radiation and T cells in renal cell carcinoma. Study findings and constraints: In blood, top tumor clones expanded by 2 weeks, shrinking by 4.

There are 15 residues in the CDR3. V was cut by 3 bases and J by 3 bases, with 13 bases left in between. Germline CDR1 and CDR2: SGDLS and YYNGEE. The specimen comprised blood, sampled from a patient whose treatment included radiotherapy and nephrectomy. This sequence was found in a man aged 60 to 75 with renal cell carcinoma. The chain is built from TRBV9 and TRBJ2-1; D might be TRBD1 (7 bases). CDR3 DNA sequence: TGTGCCAGCAGCGCACGCGGGACAGTCTACAATGAGCAGTTCTTC. The encoded protein is CASSARGTVYNEQFF.